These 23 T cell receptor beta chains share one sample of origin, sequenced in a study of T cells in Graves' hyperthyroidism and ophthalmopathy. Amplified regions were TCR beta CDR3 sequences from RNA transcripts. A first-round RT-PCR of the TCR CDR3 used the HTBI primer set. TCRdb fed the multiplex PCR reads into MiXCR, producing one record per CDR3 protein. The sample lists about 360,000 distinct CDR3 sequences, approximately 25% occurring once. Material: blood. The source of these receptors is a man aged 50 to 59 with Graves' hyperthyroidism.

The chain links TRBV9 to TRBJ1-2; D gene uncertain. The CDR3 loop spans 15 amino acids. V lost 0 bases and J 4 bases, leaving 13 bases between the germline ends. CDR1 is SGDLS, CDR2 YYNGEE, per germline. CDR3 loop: CASSVVMDTPYGYTF. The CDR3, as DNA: TGTGCCAGCAGCGTAGTGATGGATACACCCTATGGCTACACCTTC.

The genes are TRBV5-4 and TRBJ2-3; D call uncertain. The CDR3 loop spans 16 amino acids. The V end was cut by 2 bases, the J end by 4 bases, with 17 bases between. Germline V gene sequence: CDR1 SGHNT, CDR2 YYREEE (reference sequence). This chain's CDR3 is CASSFVMSSGSDTQYF. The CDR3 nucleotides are TGTGCCAGCAGCTTCGTTATGAGTTCTGGCTCAGATACGCAGTATTTT.

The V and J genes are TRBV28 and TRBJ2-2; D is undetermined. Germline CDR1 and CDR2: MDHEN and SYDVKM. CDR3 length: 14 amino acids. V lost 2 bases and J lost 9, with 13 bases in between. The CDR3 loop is CASSLDPTGRELFF. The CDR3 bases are TGTGCCAGCAGTTTAGACCCCACCGGTCGGGAGCTGTTTTTT.

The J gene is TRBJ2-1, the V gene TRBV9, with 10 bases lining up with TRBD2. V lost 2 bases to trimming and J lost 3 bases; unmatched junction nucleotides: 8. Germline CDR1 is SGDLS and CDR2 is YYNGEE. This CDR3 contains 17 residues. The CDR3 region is CASSVSGSSGSYNEQFF. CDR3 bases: TGTGCCAGCAGCGTTAGTGGTTCTAGCGGGAGCTACAATGAGCAGTTCTTC. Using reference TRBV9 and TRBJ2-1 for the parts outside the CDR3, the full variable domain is DSGVTQTPKHLITATGQRVTLRCSPRSGDLSVYWYQQSLDQGLQFLIQYYNGEERAKGNILERFSAQQFPDLHSELNLSSLELGDSALYFCASSVSGSSGSYNEQFFGPGTRLTVL.

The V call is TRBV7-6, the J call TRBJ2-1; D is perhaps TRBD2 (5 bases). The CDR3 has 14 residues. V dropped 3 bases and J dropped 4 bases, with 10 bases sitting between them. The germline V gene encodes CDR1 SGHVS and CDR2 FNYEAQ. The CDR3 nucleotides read TGTGCCAGCAGCTTCTTCGGGGAATACAATGAGCAGTTCTTC. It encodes CASSFFGEYNEQFF.

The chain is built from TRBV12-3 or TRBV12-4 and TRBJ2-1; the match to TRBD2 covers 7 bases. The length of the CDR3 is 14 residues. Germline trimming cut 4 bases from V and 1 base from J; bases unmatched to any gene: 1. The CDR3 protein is CASSSSGSYNEQFF. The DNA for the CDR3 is TGTGCCAGCAGTTCTAGCGGTTCCTACAATGAGCAGTTCTTC.

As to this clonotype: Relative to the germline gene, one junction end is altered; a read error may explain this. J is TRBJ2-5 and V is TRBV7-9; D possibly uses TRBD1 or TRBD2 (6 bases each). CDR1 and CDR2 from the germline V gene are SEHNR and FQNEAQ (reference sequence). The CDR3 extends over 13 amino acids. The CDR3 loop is CASSQERGVTQYF. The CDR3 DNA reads TGCGCCAGCAGCCAAGAAAGGGGGGTGACCCAGTACTTC.

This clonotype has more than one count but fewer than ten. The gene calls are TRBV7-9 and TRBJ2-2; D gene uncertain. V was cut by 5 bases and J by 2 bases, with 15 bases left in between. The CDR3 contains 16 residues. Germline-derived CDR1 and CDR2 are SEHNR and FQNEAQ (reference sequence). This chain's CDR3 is CASSPDKGPNTGELFF. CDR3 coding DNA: TGTGCCAGCAGCCCCGACAAGGGCCCTAACACCGGGGAGCTGTTTTTT.

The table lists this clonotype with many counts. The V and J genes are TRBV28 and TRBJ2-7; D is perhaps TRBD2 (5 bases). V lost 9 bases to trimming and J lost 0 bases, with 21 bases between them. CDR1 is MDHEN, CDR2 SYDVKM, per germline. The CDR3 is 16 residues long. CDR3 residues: CASLGRESTYSYEQYF. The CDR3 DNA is TGTGCCAGTCTTGGAAGGGAGAGCACCTACTCCTACGAGCAGTACTTC.

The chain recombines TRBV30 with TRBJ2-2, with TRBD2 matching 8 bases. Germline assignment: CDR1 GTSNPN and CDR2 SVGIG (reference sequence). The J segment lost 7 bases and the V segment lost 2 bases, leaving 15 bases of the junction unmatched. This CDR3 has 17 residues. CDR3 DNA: TGTGCCTGGAGTTTCCCTGGACTAGCAGAAATGGACGGGGAGCTGTTTTTT. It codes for CAWSFPGLAEMDGELFF.

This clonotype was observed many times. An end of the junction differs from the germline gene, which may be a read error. The CDR3 region has the DNA TGTGCCAGCAGTGTAGCGAGCACCGGGGAGCTGTTTTTT. Translated: CASSVASTGELFF. The gene calls are TRBV12-3 or TRBV12-4 and TRBJ2-2; the D gene is possibly TRBD2 (5 bases). The CDR3 contains 13 residues.

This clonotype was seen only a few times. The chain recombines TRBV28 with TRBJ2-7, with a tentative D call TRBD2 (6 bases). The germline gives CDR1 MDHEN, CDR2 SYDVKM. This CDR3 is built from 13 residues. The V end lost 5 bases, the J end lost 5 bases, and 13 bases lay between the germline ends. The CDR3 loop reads CASSPGLGNEQYF. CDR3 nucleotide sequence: TGTGCCAGCAGTCCGGGACTCGGGAACGAGCAGTACTTC.

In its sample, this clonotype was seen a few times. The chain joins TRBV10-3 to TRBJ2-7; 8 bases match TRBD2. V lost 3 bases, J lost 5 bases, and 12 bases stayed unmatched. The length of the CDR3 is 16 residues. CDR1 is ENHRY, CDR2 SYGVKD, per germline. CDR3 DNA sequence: TGTGCCATCAGTGACAACGCTAGCGGGTCTATCCACGAGCAGTACTTC. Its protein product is CAISDNASGSIHEQYF.

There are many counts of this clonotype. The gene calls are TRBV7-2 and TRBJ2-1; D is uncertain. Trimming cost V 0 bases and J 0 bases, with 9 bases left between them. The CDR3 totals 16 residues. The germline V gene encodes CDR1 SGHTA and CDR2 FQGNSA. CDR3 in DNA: TGTGCCAGCAGCTTAGCGTCGGATAGCTCCTACAATGAGCAGTTCTTC. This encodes CASSLASDSSYNEQFF.

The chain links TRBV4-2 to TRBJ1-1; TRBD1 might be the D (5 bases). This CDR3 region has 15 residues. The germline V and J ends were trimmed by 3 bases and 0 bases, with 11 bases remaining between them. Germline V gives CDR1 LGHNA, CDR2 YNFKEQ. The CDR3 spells CASSHRTLMNTEAFF. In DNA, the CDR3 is TGTGCCAGCAGCCATCGGACACTTATGAACACTGAAGCTTTCTTT.

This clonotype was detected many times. The CDR3 DNA sequence: TGTGCCAGCGGGACTAGCGGGAGTCGGGACACAGATACGCAGTATTTT. It encodes CASGTSGSRDTDTQYF. J is TRBJ2-3 and V is TRBV2; 14 nucleotides line up with TRBD2. CDR1 SNHLY and CDR2 FYNNEI come from the germline V gene. Losses at the gene ends were 8 bases for V and 2 bases for J; bases not matched to a gene: 6. The CDR3 consists of 16 residues.

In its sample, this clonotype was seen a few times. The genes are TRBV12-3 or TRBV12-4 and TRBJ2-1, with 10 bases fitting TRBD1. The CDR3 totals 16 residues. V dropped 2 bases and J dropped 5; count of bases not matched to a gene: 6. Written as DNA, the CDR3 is TGTGCCAGCAGTTTAAGGGCCGGGACAGGGGACAATGAGCAGTTCTTC. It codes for CASSLRAGTGDNEQFF.

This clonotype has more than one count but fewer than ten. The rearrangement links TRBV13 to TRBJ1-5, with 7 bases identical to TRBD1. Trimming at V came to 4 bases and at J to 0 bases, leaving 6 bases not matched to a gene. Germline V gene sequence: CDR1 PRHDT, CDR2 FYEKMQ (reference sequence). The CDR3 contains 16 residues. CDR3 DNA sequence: TGTGCCAGCAGCTCTACAGGGGACCGTAGCAATCAGCCCCAGCATTTT. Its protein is CASSSTGDRSNQPQHF.

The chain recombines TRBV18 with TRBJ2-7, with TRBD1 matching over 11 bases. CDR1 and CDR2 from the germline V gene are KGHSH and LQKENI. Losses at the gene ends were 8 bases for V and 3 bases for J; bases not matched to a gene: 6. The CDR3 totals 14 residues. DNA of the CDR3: TGTGCCAGCCCTCCCGGGACAGGGGGCTACGAGCAGTACTTC. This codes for CASPPGTGGYEQYF. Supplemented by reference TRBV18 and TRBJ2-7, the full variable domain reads NAGVMQNPRHLVRRRGQEARLRCSPMKGHSHVYWYRQLPEEGLKFMVYLQKENIIDESGMPKERFSAEFPKEGPSILRIQQVVRGDSAAYFCASPPGTGGYEQYFGPGTRLTVT.

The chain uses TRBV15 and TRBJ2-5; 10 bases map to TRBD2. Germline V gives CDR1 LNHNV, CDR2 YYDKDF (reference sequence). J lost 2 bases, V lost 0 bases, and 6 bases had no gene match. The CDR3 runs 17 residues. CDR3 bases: TGTGCCACCAGCAGAGAACTGGGACTAGCGCCTCAAGAGACCCAGTACTTC. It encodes CATSRELGLAPQETQYF.

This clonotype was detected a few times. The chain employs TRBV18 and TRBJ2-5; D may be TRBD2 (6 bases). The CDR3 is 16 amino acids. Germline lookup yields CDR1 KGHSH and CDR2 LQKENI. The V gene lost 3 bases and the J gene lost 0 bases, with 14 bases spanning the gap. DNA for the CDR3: TGTGCCAGCTCACCCCAACCGGGAGTGTACCAAGAGACCCAGTACTTC. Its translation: CASSPQPGVYQETQYF.

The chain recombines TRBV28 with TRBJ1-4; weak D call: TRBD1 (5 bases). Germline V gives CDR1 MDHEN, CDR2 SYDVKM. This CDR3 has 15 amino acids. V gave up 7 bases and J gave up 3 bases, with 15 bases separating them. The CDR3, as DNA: TGTGCCAGCACCACATGGGGGGGGTCTAATGAAAAACTGTTTTTT. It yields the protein CASTTWGGSNEKLFF.

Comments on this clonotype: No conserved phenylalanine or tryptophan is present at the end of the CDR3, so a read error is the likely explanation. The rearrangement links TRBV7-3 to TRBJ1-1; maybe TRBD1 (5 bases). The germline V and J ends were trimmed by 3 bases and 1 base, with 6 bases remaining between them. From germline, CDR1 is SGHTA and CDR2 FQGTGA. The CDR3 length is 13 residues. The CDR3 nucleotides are TGTGCCAGCAGCTTTCAGGGGAACACTGAAGCTTTCTCT. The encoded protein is CASSFQGNTEAFS.